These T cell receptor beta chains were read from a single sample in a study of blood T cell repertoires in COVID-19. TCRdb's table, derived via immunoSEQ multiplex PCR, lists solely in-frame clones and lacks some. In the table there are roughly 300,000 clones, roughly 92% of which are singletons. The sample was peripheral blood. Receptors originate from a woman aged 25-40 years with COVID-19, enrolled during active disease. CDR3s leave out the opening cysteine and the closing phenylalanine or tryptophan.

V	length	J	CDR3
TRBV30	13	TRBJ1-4	AWSGVSGELEKLF
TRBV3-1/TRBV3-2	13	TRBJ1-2	ASSQASQGGYGYT
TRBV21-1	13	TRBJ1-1	ASSQRDRMNTEAF
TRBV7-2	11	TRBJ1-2	ASSITQGYGYT
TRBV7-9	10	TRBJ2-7	ASSLERGEQY
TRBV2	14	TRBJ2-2	ASSAISGGNTGELF
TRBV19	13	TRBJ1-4	ASSIRGFGGEKLF
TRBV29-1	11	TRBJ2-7	SVVGGRANEQY
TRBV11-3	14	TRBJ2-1	ASSFSGLAVHNEQF
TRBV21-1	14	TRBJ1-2	ASSKTPTRTNYGYT
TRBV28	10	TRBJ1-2	ASQGMYYGYT
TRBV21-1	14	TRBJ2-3	ASSKVVGSRGDTQY
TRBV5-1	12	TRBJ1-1	ASSSTGVNTEAF
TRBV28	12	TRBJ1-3	ASQSDNSGNTIY
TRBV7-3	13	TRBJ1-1	ASSLTGALNTEAF
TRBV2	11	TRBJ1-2	ASKGDSYYGYT
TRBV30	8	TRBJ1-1	AGSIRRAF
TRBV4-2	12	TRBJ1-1	ASSQAPGRTEAF
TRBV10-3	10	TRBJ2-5	AIRGLEETQY
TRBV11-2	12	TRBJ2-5	ASSLGQGGETQY
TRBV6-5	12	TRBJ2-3	ASGLAGGSDTQY
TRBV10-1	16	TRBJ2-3	ACSPNPTLAGGRDTQY
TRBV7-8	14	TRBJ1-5	ASSLARQNSNQPQH
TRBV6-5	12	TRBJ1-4	ASGRRFADEKLF
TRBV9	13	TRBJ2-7	ASSVGTGGPYEQY
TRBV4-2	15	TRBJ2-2	ASSQVGGRLNTGELF
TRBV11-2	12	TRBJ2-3	ASSLDPSGYSQY
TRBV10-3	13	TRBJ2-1	AMNQGAQGINEQF
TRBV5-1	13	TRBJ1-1	ASSLGVSRSTEAF
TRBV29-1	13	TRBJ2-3	SVEDGAASTDTQY
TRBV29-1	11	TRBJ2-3	SVDWEGTDTQY
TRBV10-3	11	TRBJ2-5	AIRSLALETQY
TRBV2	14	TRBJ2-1	ASSELLAGGGDEQF
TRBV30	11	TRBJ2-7	AWSVAGPGEQY
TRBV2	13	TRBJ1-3	ASSGGGITGNTIY
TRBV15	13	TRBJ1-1	ATTAGDRGNTEAF
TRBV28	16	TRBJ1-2	ASSFEIGRGQASGGYT
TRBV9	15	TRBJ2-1	ASSVGATIWVGGEQF
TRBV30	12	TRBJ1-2	AWSLGGRGNGYT
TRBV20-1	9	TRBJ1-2	SATGVRGYT
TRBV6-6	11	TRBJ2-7	ASSDTGANEQY
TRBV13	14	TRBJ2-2	ASSLNGGRKTGELF
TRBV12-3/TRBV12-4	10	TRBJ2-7	ASSLRLGEQY
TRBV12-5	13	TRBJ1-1	ASGLRQVMNTEAF
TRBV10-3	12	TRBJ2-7	AISPRGQVDEQY